This T cell receptor (beta chain) was sequenced for a study of T-cell reconstitution after alpha-beta-depleted transplantation in children. The V gene's germline CDR1 is MNHEY and CDR2 SVGAGI. V was trimmed by 5 bases and J by 1 base, leaving 12 bases between them. The CDR3 loop spans 14 amino acids. During its preparation, the TCRbeta library received unique molecular identifiers. A single record per CDR3 protein comes from TCRdb applying MiXCR to the PCR reads. The sample consists of about 540,000 distinct CDR3 sequences, approximately 20% of them appearing once. This clonotype was counted ten times or more.

The sequencing used PBMCs from the stem cell graft donor, collected from the stem cell graft. This TCR came from a human donor who donated a stem cell graft to a child with acute lymphoblastic leukemia. J is TRBJ2-7 and V is TRBV6-5; possible D gene TRBD1, 5 bases. This CDR3 reads CASSRDSLSYEQYF. CDR3 DNA: TGTGCCAGCAGTAGAGACAGCCTTTCCTACGAGCAGTACTTC.